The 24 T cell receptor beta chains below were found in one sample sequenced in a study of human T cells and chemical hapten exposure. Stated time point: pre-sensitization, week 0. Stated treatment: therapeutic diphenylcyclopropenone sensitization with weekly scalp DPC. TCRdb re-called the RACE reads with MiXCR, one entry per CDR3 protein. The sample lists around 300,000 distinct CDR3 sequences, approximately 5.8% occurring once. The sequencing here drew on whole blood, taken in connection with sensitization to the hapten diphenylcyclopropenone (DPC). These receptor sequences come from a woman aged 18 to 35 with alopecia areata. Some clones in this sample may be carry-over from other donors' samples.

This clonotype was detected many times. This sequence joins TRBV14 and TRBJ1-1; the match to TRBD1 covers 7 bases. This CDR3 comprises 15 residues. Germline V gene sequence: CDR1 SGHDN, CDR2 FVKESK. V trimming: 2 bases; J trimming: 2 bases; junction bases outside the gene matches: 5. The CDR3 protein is CASSQLGTVNTEAFF. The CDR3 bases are TGTGCCAGCAGCCAATTGGGGACAGTTAACACTGAAGCTTTCTTT.

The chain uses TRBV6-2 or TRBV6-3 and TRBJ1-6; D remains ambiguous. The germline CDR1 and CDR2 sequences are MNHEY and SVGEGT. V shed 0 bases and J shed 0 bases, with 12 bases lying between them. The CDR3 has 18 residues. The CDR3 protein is CASSYSGRRSSYNSPLHF. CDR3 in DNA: TGTGCCAGCAGTTACTCCGGCAGGAGGTCCTCCTATAATTCACCCCTCCACTTT.

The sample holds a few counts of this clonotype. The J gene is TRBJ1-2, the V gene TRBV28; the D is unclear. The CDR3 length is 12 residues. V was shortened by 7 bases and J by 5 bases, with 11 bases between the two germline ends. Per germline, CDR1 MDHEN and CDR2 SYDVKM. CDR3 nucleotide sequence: TGTGCCAGCAAGTCCCGGGGTTATGGCTACACCTTC. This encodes CASKSRGYGYTF.

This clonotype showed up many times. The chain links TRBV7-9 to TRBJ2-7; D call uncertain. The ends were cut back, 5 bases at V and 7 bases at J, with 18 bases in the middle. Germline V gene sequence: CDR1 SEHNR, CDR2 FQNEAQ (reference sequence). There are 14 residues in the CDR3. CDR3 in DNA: TGTGCCAGCAGCGCTTCCTCTGGTACTGGGGAGCAGTACTTC. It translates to CASSASSGTGEQYF.

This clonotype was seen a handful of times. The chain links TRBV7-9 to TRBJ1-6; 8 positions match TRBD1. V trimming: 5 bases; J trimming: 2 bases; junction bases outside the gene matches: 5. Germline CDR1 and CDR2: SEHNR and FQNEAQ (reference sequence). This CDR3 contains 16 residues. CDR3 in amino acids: CASSPDREAYNSPLHF. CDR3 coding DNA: TGTGCCAGCAGCCCGGACAGGGAGGCCTATAATTCACCCCTCCACTTT.

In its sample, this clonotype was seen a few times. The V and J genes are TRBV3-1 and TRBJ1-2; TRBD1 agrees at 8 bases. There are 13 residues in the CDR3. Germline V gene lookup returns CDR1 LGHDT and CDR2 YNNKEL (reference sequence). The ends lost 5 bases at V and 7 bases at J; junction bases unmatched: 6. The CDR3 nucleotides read TGTGCCAGCAGCTTGACAGGGGACCCTGGCTACACCTTC. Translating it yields CASSLTGDPGYTF.

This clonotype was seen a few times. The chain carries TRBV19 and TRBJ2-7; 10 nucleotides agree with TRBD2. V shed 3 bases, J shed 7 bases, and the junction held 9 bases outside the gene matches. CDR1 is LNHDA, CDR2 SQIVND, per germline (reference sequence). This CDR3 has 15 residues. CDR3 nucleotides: TGTGCCAGTAGTATGACCAGCGGGGGGGCTCGGGAGCAGTACTTC. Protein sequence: CASSMTSGGAREQYF.

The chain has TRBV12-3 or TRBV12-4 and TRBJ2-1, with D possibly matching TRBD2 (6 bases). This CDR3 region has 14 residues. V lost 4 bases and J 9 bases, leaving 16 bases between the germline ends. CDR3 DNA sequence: TGTGCCAGCAGTTGGGGAGGATCGCGTGGTGAGCAGTTCTTC. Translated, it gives CASSWGGSRGEQFF.

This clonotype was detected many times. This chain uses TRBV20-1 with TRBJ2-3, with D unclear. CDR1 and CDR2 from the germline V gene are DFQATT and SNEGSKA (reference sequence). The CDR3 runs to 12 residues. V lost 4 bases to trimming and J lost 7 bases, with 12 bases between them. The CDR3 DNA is TGCAGTGCTACATTCATTCAGAATACGCAGTATTTT. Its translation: CSATFIQNTQYF.

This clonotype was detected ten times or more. CDR3 in amino acids: CASSPADRDTGELFF. CDR3 in DNA: TGTGCCAGCAGCCCCGCGGACAGGGACACCGGGGAGCTGTTTTTT. The chain joins TRBV6-2 or TRBV6-3 to TRBJ2-2, with 8 bases matching TRBD1. V shed 6 bases and J 3 bases; nucleotides not matched to a gene: 6. Looked up from germline, CDR1 is MNHEY and CDR2 is SVGEGT. The CDR3 runs 15 residues.

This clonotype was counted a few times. CDR3 bases: TGTGCCAGCAGCAAAGAACGGGGTCCCTATCGTGCCACCTTC. Translated, it gives CASSKERGPYRATF. This sequence joins TRBV21-1 and TRBJ1-2; whether TRBD1, the table's D call, matches the DNA was not checked. TRBV21-1 is a listed pseudogene. The CDR3 loop spans 14 amino acids.

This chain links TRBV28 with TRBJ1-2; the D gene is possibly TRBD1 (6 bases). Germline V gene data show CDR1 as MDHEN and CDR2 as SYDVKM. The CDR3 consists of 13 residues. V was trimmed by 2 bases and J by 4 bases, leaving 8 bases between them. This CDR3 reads CASSLPGVYGYTF. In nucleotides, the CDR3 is TGTGCCAGCAGTTTACCAGGGGTCTATGGCTACACCTTC.

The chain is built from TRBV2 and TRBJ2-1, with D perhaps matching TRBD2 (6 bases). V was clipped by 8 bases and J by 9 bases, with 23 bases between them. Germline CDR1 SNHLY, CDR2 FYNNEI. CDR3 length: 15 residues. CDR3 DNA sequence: TGTGCCAGCCGAAACCTAGGCGGGGTTACGGGTGAGCAGTTCTTC. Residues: CASRNLGGVTGEQFF.

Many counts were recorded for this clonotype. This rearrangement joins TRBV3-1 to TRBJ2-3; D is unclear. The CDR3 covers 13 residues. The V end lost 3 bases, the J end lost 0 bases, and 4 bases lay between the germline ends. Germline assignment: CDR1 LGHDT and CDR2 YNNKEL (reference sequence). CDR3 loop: CASSQSSTDTQYF. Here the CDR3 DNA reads TGTGCCAGCAGCCAGTCAAGCACAGATACGCAGTATTTT.

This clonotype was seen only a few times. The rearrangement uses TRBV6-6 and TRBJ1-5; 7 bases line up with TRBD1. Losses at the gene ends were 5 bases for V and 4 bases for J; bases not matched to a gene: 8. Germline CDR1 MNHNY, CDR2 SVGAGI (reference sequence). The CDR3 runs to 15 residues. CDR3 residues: CASSPPGTANQPQHF. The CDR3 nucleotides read TGTGCCAGCAGTCCCCCCGGGACAGCTAATCAGCCCCAGCATTTT.

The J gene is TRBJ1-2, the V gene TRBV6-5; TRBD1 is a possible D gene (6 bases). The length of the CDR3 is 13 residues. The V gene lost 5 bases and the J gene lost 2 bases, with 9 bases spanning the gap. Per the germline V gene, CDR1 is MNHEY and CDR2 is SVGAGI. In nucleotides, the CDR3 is TGTGCCAGCAGTCGACAGGAGAACTATGGCTACACCTTC. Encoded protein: CASSRQENYGYTF.

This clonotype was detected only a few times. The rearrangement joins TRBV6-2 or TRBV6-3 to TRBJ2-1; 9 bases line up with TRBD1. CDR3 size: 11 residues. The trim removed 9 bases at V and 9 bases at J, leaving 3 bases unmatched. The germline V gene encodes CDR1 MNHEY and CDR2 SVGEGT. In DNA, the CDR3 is TGTGCCAGTGGACAGGGGACTGAGCAGTTCTTC. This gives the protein CASGQGTEQFF.

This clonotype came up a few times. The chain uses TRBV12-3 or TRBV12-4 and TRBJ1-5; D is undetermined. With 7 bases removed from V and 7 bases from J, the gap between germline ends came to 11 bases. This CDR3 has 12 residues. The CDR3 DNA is TGTGCCAGCAAGTACGGGGAGCAGCCCCAGCATTTT. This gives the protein CASKYGEQPQHF.

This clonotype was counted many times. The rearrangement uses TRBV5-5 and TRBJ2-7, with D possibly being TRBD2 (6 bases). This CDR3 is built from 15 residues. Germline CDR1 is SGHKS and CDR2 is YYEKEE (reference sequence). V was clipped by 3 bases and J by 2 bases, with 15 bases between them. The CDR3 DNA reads TGTGCCAGCAGCTCGGGACCGGGGGATACCTACGAGCAGTACTTC. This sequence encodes CASSSGPGDTYEQYF.

In DNA form, the CDR3 reads TGTGCCAGCAGTTTCGGGACTTCCAGCTCTGGAAACACCATATATTTT. It encodes CASSFGTSSSGNTIYF. The genes are TRBV6-6 and TRBJ1-3; the D gene is possibly TRBD1 (5 bases). This CDR3 has 16 residues. The germline gives CDR1 MNHNY, CDR2 SVGAGI (reference sequence). V lost 4 bases to trimming and J lost 0 bases, with 13 bases between them.

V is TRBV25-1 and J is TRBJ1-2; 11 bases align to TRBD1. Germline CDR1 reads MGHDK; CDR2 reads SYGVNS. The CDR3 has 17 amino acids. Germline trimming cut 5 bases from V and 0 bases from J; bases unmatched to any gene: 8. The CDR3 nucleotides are TGTGCCAGCAGTTTTCCCGGGGGACAGGGGGCTAACTATGGCTACACCTTC. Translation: CASSFPGGQGANYGYTF.

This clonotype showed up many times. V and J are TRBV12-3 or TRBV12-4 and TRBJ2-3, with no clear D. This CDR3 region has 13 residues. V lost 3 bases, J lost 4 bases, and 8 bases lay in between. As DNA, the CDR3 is TGTGCCAGCAGTTTTTTCTCCTCAGATACGCAGTATTTT. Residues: CASSFFSSDTQYF.

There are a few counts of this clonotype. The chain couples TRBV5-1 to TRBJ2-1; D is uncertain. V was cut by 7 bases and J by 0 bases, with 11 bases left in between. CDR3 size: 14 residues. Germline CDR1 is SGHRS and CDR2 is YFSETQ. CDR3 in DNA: TGCGCCAGCTCCCAGATGAGCTCCTACAATGAGCAGTTCTTC. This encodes CASSQMSSYNEQFF.

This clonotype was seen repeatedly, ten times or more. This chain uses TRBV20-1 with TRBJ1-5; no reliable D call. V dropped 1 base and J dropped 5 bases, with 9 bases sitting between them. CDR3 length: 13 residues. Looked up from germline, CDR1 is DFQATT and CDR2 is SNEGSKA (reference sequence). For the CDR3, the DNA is TGCAGTGCTAGAGGGCAAATCGATCAGCCCCAGCATTTT. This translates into CSARGQIDQPQHF.